These 2 T cell receptor beta chains were all obtained from the same sample, sequenced in a study of T-cell reconstitution after alpha-beta-depleted transplantation in children. This sample's TCRbeta library carried unique molecular identifier barcodes. A single record per CDR3 protein comes from TCRdb applying MiXCR to the PCR reads. This repertoire shows 200,000 to 250,000 distinct CDR3 sequences, approximately 12% found once; its top ten account for about 2.6%. The sample consisted of PBMCs from the stem cell graft donor, taken from the stem cell graft. The receptors derive from a human donor who donated a stem cell graft to a child with acute lymphoblastic leukemia.

This clonotype was counted ten times or more. The V call is TRBV7-9, the J call TRBJ1-2; the D is unclear. CDR3 length: 13 amino acids. V was trimmed by 4 bases and J by 4 bases, leaving 10 bases between them. The germline V gene has CDR1 SEHNR and CDR2 FQNEAQ (reference sequence). CDR3: CASSSPRSYGYTF. Written as DNA, the CDR3 is TGTGCCAGCAGCTCACCGCGAAGCTATGGCTACACCTTC.

This clonotype was picked up many times. The J gene is TRBJ1-5, the V gene TRBV12-3 or TRBV12-4; maybe TRBD1 (6 bases). V lost 5 bases, J lost 5 bases, and 10 bases lay in between. The CDR3 runs to 13 residues. CDR3 nucleotides: TGTGCCAGCAGTCCCCCAGGGGATCAGCCCCAGCATTTT. This translates into CASSPPGDQPQHF.